These 23 T cell receptor beta chains share one sample of origin, sequenced in a study of blood T cell repertoires in COVID-19. Profiled with immunoSEQ multiplex PCR; TCRdb holds only in-frame clones, not every one. The profile covers 250,000 to 350,000 clones, with around 88% appearing a single time and around 0.84% taken by the ten largest. Sequences were obtained from peripheral blood. Every receptor here comes from a man aged 30 to 39 with acute or convalescent COVID-19.

The rearrangement uses TRBV6-2 or TRBV6-3 and TRBJ1-1; a possible D gene is TRBD1 (6 bases). The CDR3 loop spans 14 amino acids. Germline CDR1 reads MNHEY; CDR2 reads SVGEGT. Between the trimmed V and J ends, which lost 8 bases and 2 bases, there was a span of 15 bases. The DNA of the CDR3 is TGTGCCAGCGGCCTAGGGGGTTCAAACACTGAAGCTTTCTTT. Translating it yields CASGLGGSNTEAFF.

V and J are TRBV5-8 and TRBJ1-2; no clear D gene. The V end lost 1 base, the J end lost 1 base, and 11 bases lay between the germline ends. This CDR3 has 15 residues. Germline lookup yields CDR1 SGHTS and CDR2 YDEGEE. The CDR3 spells CASSLSLTYNYGYTF. Written as DNA, the CDR3 is TGTGCCAGCAGCTTGTCCCTCACCTATAACTATGGCTACACCTTC.

In this sample, this clone turned up once. The chain employs TRBV27 and TRBJ2-1; 9 bases align to TRBD1. CDR1 is MNHEY and CDR2 is SMNVEV in the germline V gene (reference sequence). The CDR3 spans 16 residues. Losses at the gene ends were 6 bases for V and 7 bases for J; bases not matched to a gene: 13. The chain's CDR3 is CASSNKGQGMRNEQFF. The CDR3 DNA sequence: TGTGCCAGCAGCAACAAGGGACAGGGAATGCGAAATGAGCAGTTCTTC.

The chain combines TRBV28 with TRBJ2-5; D may be TRBD2 (7 bases). Trimming pared 8 bases from V and 3 bases from J, leaving 13 bases between. The V gene's germline CDR1 is MDHEN and CDR2 SYDVKM. This CDR3 is built from 13 residues. The chain's CDR3 is CASRQGGEETQYF. The CDR3, as DNA: TGTGCCAGCCGCCAAGGGGGGGAAGAGACCCAGTACTTC.

This clone was observed a few times. The rearrangement uses TRBV6-5 and TRBJ1-4; D not certain. Germline CDR1 and CDR2: MNHEY and SVGAGI. This CDR3 is 15 amino acids long. V was cut by 5 bases and J by 0 bases, with 10 bases left in between. CDR3 amino acids: CASSHQYATNEKLFF. As DNA, the CDR3 is TGTGCCAGCAGTCACCAGTATGCAACTAATGAAAAACTGTTTTTT.

This sequence joins TRBV18 and TRBJ1-6; D is undetermined. The CDR3 runs to 15 residues. Germline V gene data show CDR1 as KGHSH and CDR2 as LQKENI. V was clipped by 6 bases and J by 0 bases, with 9 bases between them. The DNA of the CDR3 is TGTGCCAGCTCCTTGTCTAGCTCCTATAATTCACCCCTCCACTTT. Translation gives CASSLSSSYNSPLHF.

The V and J genes are TRBV5-5 and TRBJ2-7; no definite D call. V was pared by 5 bases and J by 0 bases, with 15 bases between. Germline CDR1 SGHKS, CDR2 YYEKEE (reference sequence). This CDR3 spans 15 amino acids. CDR3 region: CASRPARSSSYEQYF. For the CDR3, the DNA is TGTGCCAGCAGACCGGCCAGGTCGAGCTCCTACGAGCAGTACTTC. The entire variable domain, with the rest obtained from reference TRBV5-5 and TRBJ2-7, is as follows: DAGVTQSPTHLIKTRGQQVTLRCSPISGHKSVSWYQQVLGQGPQFIFQYYEKEERGRGNFPDRFSARQFPNYSSELNVNALLLGDSALYLCASRPARSSSYEQYFGPGTRLTVT.

The chain employs TRBV27 and TRBJ2-7; TRBD1 matches at 8 bases. The junction had 17 bases not matched to a gene; V was cut back by 6 bases and J by 7 bases. This CDR3 is 16 amino acids long. Germline assignment: CDR1 MNHEY and CDR2 SMNVEV (reference sequence). In DNA, the CDR3 is TGTGCCAGCAGGCGAGAACTGGACAGGGTAACGTCGGAGCAGTACTTC. This codes for CASRRELDRVTSEQYF.

V and J are TRBV19 and TRBJ1-3; D perhaps matches TRBD1 (6 bases). Per the germline V gene, CDR1 is LNHDA and CDR2 is SQIVND (reference sequence). This CDR3 is 15 amino acids long. Trimming left V 3 bases short and J 3 bases short, with 12 bases between. CDR3 coding DNA: TGTGCCAGTAGTATCGACAGGCGAGGTGGAAACACCATATATTTT. Translating it yields CASSIDRRGGNTIYF.

The chain carries TRBV5-1 and TRBJ2-3; the D gene is possibly TRBD2 (5 bases). The CDR3 covers 15 residues. Germline V lookup: CDR1 SGHRS, CDR2 YFSETQ. V lost 4 bases and J lost 4, with 16 bases in between. CDR3 loop: CASSPGLFYPDTQYF. DNA for the CDR3: TGCGCCAGCAGCCCAGGACTGTTTTACCCAGATACGCAGTATTTT.

This rearrangement joins TRBV7-6 to TRBJ1-5, with TRBD1 as a possible D gene (6 bases). The germline V and J ends were trimmed by 5 bases and 8 bases, with 16 bases remaining between them. CDR1 is SGHVS and CDR2 is FNYEAQ in the germline V gene. This CDR3 is 14 amino acids long. In DNA, the CDR3 is TGTGCCAGCAGCCCGACGGGACAAAAGGAGCCCCAGCATTTT. Amino acids: CASSPTGQKEPQHF.

This clone was observed a few times. The chain employs TRBV6-5 and TRBJ1-2; 9 bases match TRBD1. The CDR3 has 15 amino acids. The ends lost 6 bases at V and 4 bases at J; junction bases unmatched: 9. Germline lookup yields CDR1 MNHEY and CDR2 SVGAGI. CDR3 DNA sequence: TGTGCCAGCAGCGAGACCCCGGACAGGGGCTATGGCTACACCTTC. It encodes CASSETPDRGYGYTF.

The chain has TRBV7-2 and TRBJ2-4, with a possible D match to TRBD1 (6 bases). Looked up from germline, CDR1 is SGHTA and CDR2 is FQGNSA. There are 14 residues in the CDR3. Trimming shortened V by 3 bases and J by 5 bases, and 11 bases separated the two germline ends. The CDR3 protein is CASSLGAFENIQYF. CDR3 nucleotide sequence: TGTGCCAGCAGCTTGGGGGCGTTTGAAAACATTCAGTACTTC.

V gene TRBV11-2 combines with J gene TRBJ1-3; D not resolved. Germline CDR1 is SGHAT and CDR2 is FQNNGV. The CDR3 has 15 residues. The ends were cut back, 5 bases at V and 2 bases at J, with 13 bases in the middle. DNA for the CDR3: TGTGCCAGCAGCCAAGACGGGAGAACTGGAAACACCATATATTTT. Translation gives CASSQDGRTGNTIYF.

The CDR3 region is CASSTTWARGYEQYF. In nucleotides, the CDR3 is TGTGCCAGCAGCACTACCTGGGCTCGGGGCTACGAGCAGTACTTC. The chain is built from TRBV7-8 and TRBJ2-7; D might be TRBD2 (5 bases). The CDR3 length is 15 residues. The germline gives CDR1 SGHVS, CDR2 FQNEAQ. Deletions cut 5 bases from V and 3 bases from J, with 17 bases between.

Worth noting for this clone: The same CDR3 also results from other DNA sequences found in this sample. The gene calls are TRBV5-4 and TRBJ1-1; no firm D call. The ends were cut back, 0 bases at V and 2 bases at J, with 5 bases in the middle. The CDR3 spans 13 residues. In germline, CDR1 is SGHNT, CDR2 YYREEE (reference sequence). The CDR3 DNA follows: TGTGCCAGCAGCTTGGACAGAAACACTGAAGCTTTCTTT. Encoded protein: CASSLDRNTEAFF.

Here the CDR3 DNA reads TGTGCCAGCAGTCTCAAGGGCATGGGAGATCAGCCCCAGCATTTT. It translates to CASSLKGMGDQPQHF. The chain combines TRBV3-1 (or the pseudogene TRBV3-2) with TRBJ1-5; D gene uncertain. This CDR3 has 15 residues. CDR1 and CDR2 from the germline V gene are LGHDT and YNNKEL (reference sequence). The germline V and J ends were trimmed by 6 bases and 5 bases, with 17 bases remaining between them.

The V gene is TRBV14, the J gene TRBJ2-3; 8 bases match TRBD2. Germline V gives CDR1 SGHDN, CDR2 FVKESK. This CDR3 is built from 14 residues. V lost 4 bases to trimming and J lost 3 bases; unmatched junction nucleotides: 3. Here the CDR3 reads CASSPSGGTDTQYF. CDR3 DNA sequence: TGTGCCAGCAGCCCTTCGGGGGGGACAGATACGCAGTATTTT.

The sample holds a few counts of this clone. In nucleotides, the CDR3 is TGTGCCAGCAGCCAAACTGTGAACACTGAAGCTTTCTTT. Protein: CASSQTVNTEAFF. The chain joins TRBV14 to TRBJ1-1; D ambiguous. This CDR3 spans 13 amino acids. Per the germline V gene, CDR1 is SGHDN and CDR2 is FVKESK. The germline V and J ends were trimmed by 2 bases and 0 bases, with 4 bases remaining between them.

The chain links TRBV30 to TRBJ1-2; tentative D call: TRBD1 (6 bases). This CDR3 has 12 residues. In germline, CDR1 is GTSNPN, CDR2 SVGIG (reference sequence). The V end lost 2 bases, the J end lost 7 bases, and 11 bases lay between the germline ends. The CDR3 nucleotides are TGTGCCTGGAGTCCGGGACAAGGTGGCTACACCTTC. Protein product: CAWSPGQGGYTF.

The J gene is TRBJ2-7, the V gene TRBV6-1, with D possibly TRBD1 on 6 matching bases. The V gene's germline CDR1 is MNHNS and CDR2 SASEGT. The ends were cut back, 8 bases at V and 10 bases at J, with 12 bases in the middle. CDR3 length: 10 residues. The DNA of the CDR3 is TGTGCCAGCGGGGGCCCCGACCAGTACTTC. This codes for CASGGPDQYF.

The chain couples TRBV5-1 to TRBJ1-6; D is perhaps TRBD1 (5 bases). Germline lookup yields CDR1 SGHRS and CDR2 YFSETQ. The CDR3 contains 17 residues. V lost 0 bases and J lost 5, with 15 bases in between. As DNA, the CDR3 is TGCGCCAGCAGCTTGGCCATGGCCCCAGGGAATAATTCACCCCTCCACTTT. It encodes CASSLAMAPGNNSPLHF.

The V and J genes are TRBV29-1 and TRBJ2-7, with 7 bases identical to TRBD2. Germline assignment: CDR1 SQVTM and CDR2 ANQGSEA. CDR3 length: 13 amino acids. The J segment lost 3 bases and the V segment lost 4 bases, leaving 6 bases of the junction unmatched. CDR3 region: CSVGGREGYEQYF. The CDR3 DNA reads TGCAGCGTTGGGGGTAGGGAGGGCTACGAGCAGTACTTC.